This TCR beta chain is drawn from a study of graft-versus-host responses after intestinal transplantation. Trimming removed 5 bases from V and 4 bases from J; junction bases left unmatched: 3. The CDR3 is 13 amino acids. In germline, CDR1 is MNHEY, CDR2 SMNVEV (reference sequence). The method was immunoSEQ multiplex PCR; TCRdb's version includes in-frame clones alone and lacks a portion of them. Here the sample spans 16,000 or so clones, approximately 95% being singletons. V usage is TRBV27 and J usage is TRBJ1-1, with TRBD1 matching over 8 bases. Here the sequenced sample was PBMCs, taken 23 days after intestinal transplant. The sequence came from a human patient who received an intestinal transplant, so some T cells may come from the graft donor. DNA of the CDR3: TGTGCCAGCAGTACTACAGGGGGCACTGAAGCTTTCTTT. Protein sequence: CASSTTGGTEAFF.